This TCR beta chain derives from a study of T cells in Graves' hyperthyroidism and ophthalmopathy. Points from the study as a whole: Patients with ophthalmopathy were separated from those with stable hyperthyroidism by a 13 V-J model.

Each diagnosis drew on symptoms, thyroxine, TRAb, thyroid ultrasound and orbital computed tomography findings. Extraction of PBMCs used roughly 9.3 ml of fresh peripheral blood. Authors of the study amplified TCR beta CDR3 regions from RNA transcripts. TCR CDR3 underwent first-round RT-PCR with the HTBI primer set. TCRdb fed the multiplex PCR reads into MiXCR, producing one record per CDR3 protein. The sample records hundreds of thousands of distinct CDR3 sequences, around a quarter being singletons. At least ten counts were recorded for this clonotype. The antigen remains unidentified. The CDR3 has 15 amino acids. Germline V gene sequence: CDR1 SGHRS, CDR2 YFSETQ. V was clipped by 0 bases and J by 3 bases; unmatched bases: 6.

Sample: blood. The chain uses TRBV5-1 and TRBJ2-7; 7 bases agree with TRBD1. The receptor's source is a woman aged 25 to 39 with Graves' ophthalmopathy. The CDR3 region has the DNA TGCGCCAGCAGCTTGGCCGGGACAGCCAACTACGAGCAGTACTTC. Protein product: CASSLAGTANYEQYF.